A single TCR beta chain is shown here with its context. Methods used by the authors: Researchers report that nucleated cell counts were estimated from reference gene primer amplification. Profiling relied on immunoSEQ multiplex PCR, and the TCRdb table lists in-frame clones only, not all of them. For V, J and clone size, that table is used; D and trimming come from the DNA. The repertoire holds 140,000 to 150,000 clones, with about four fifths as singletons. This specimen belongs to a study of blood T cell repertoires in COVID-19. The wider study: From the United States, Italy and Spain came samples of acute and convalescent COVID-19. T cells, B-cell-depleted T cells, or PBMCs provided the cDNA or gDNA that served as material.

The CDR3 totals 14 residues. V was pared by 2 bases and J by 5 bases, with 4 bases of the junction left unmatched. Germline CDR1 reads SGHDT; CDR2 reads YYEEEE. The chain combines TRBV5-6 with TRBJ2-1; 7 positions match TRBD2. Sequenced material: peripheral blood. The TCR comes from a man aged 70 or older who had recovered from COVID-19. The CDR3 coding sequence is TGTGCCAGCAGCTTAGGAGCGGGGCACAATGAGCAGTTCTTC. It encodes CASSLGAGHNEQFF.